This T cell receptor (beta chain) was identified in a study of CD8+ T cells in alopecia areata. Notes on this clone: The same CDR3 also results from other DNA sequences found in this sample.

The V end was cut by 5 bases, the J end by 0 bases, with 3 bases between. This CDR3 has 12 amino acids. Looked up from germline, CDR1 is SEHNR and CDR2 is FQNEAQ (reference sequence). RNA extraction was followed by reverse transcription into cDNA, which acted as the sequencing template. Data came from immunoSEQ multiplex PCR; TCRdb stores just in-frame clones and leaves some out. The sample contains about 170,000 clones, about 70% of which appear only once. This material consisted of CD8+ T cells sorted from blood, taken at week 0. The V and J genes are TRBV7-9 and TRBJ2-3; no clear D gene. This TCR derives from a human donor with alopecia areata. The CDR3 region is CASSLSTDTQYF. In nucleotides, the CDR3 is TGTGCCAGCAGCCTTAGCACAGATACGCAGTATTTT.